This entry features one TCR beta chain sequence. No antigen is known for it. This sample is part of a study of graft-versus-host responses after intestinal transplantation. About the study: Multivisceral, liver-intestinal, or isolated intestinal transplants were given to recipients. Recipients were all induced with anti-thymocyte globulin, then given tacrolimus and steroids for 3 to 4 years.

Study-wide points: GvH clones appeared in recipient marrow, some first in ileum or blood. When patients had graft-donor T cell macrochimerism, their allografts held high graft-versus-host to host-versus-graft clonal ratios.

Using immunoSEQ multiplex PCR, the repertoire was profiled, and TCRdb retains in-frame clones only, with some absent. The sample contains more than 90,000 clones, around 94% of which appear only once. Germline lookup yields CDR1 LNHDA and CDR2 SQIVND (reference sequence). This CDR3 region has 14 residues. V lost 7 bases and J lost 3; bases outside the gene matches: 8. The rearrangement joins TRBV19 to TRBJ2-5, with 7 bases lining up with TRBD1. The sequences come from unstimulated CD8+ T cells sorted from spleen or lymph node cells, collected before transplant. The sequence derives from a human donor who was the organ donor for an intestinal transplant. The CDR3 is CASTRDRKKETQYF. CDR3 coding DNA: TGTGCCAGTACCCGGGACAGAAAGAAAGAGACCCAGTACTTC.